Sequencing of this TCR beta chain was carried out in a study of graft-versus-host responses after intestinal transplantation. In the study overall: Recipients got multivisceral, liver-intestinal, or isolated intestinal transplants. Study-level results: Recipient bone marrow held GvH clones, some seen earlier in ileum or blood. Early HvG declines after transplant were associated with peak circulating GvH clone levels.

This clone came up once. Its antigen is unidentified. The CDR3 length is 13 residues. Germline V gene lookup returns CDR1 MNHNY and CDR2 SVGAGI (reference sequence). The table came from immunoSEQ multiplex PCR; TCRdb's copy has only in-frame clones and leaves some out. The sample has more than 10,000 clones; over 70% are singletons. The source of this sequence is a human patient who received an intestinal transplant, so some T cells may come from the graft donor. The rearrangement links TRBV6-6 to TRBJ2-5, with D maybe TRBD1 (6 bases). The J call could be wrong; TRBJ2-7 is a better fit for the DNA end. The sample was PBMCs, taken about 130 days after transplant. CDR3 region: CASTTGSRGEQYF. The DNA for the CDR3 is TGTGCCAGCACCACAGGGTCGCGCGGCGAGCAGTACTTC.